The 26 T cell receptor beta chains presented below share a single source sample, sequenced in a study of T-cell memory formation after mild COVID-19. TCRdb recomputed calls from the 5' RACE reads with MiXCR, one row per CDR3 protein. Of about 340,000 distinct CDR3 sequences in the sample, under 15% were seen once. The sequencing sample was made of PBMCs or a T cell subset sorted from them (not recorded which). The receptor source for this set is a man aged 18 to 35 who had mild COVID-19 (a few samples of this study predate the infection). Cell type and time point are not known.

The rearrangement links TRBV7-2 to TRBJ2-1, with 9 bases fitting TRBD1. CDR1 SGHTA and CDR2 FQGNSA come from the germline V gene. The junction had 13 bases not matched to a gene; V was cut back by 5 bases and J by 2 bases. The CDR3 has 18 amino acids. Here the CDR3 reads CASSVDRGGRLTYNEQFF. As DNA, the CDR3 is TGTGCCAGCAGCGTGGACAGGGGCGGGCGGTTGACCTACAATGAGCAGTTCTTC.

V gene TRBV4-1 combines with J gene TRBJ2-7; D call uncertain. Trimming took off 6 bases at V and 5 bases at J, with 14 bases between the two ends. The CDR3 is 13 residues long. Germline CDR1 and CDR2: MGHRA and YSYEKL. Here the CDR3 DNA reads TGCGCCAGCAGTCCTGCACTTAGTAACGAGCAGTACTTC. Its translation: CASSPALSNEQYF.

In its sample, this clonotype was seen many times. One junction end disagrees with the germline gene, perhaps due to a read error. This sequence joins TRBV5-1 and TRBJ2-4; unclear D gene. Germline assignment: CDR1 SGHRS and CDR2 YFSETQ. The CDR3 consists of 14 residues. CDR3 coding DNA: TGTGCCAGCAGCTTGGGTGTAGCCAAAAACATTCAGTACTTC. Its protein is CASSLGVAKNIQYF.

This clonotype was observed a handful of times. V usage is TRBV6-5 and J usage is TRBJ1-5; D is unresolved. Germline V gene lookup returns CDR1 MNHEY and CDR2 SVGAGI. The V end was cut by 3 bases, the J end by 8 bases, with 11 bases between. This CDR3 spans 13 amino acids. CDR3 sequence: CASSYLGMEPQHF. CDR3 DNA: TGTGCCAGCAGTTATTTGGGGATGGAGCCCCAGCATTTT.

This clonotype came up a few times. This sequence joins TRBV5-1 and TRBJ1-2; D is possibly TRBD1 (5 bases). Germline assignment: CDR1 SGHRS and CDR2 YFSETQ. The CDR3 extends over 13 amino acids. Trimming cost V 1 base and J 2 bases, with 6 bases left between them. The CDR3 here is CASSLRTNYGYTF. The CDR3 DNA reads as TGCGCCAGCAGCTTGAGGACAAACTATGGCTACACCTTC.

The V gene is TRBV2, the J gene TRBJ1-1, with TRBD1 matching over 10 bases. In germline, CDR1 is SNHLY, CDR2 FYNNEI. After removal of 8 bases from V and 7 bases from J, the junction contained 10 bases not matched to a gene. This CDR3 is built from 14 residues. The CDR3 DNA sequence: TGTGCCAGCGGAAGGGACAGGGGATTGAGTGAAGCTTTCTTT. The encoded protein is CASGRDRGLSEAFF.

Worth noting for this clonotype: A junction boundary mismatches the germline segment, possibly from a read error. The CDR3 protein is CDSTTLTTGLAGIDTQYF. In nucleotides, the CDR3 is TGTGACAGCACAACTCTTACGACGGGACTAGCGGGGATTGATACGCAGTATTTT. The chain links TRBV5-4 to TRBJ2-3; TRBD2 matches at 13 bases. The CDR3 totals 18 residues. Germline assignment: CDR1 SGHNT and CDR2 YYREEE (reference sequence).

This chain joins TRBV20-1 and TRBJ2-6; the D gene is possibly TRBD1 (5 bases). Germline CDR1 and CDR2: DFQATT and SNEGSKA (reference sequence). V was shortened by 6 bases and J by 2 bases, with 20 bases between the two germline ends. This CDR3 comprises 17 residues. The CDR3 DNA sequence: TGCAGTGCAGCCGGTAGGGGTCTTCGGGCTGGGGCCAACGTCCTGACTTTC. Protein: CSAAGRGLRAGANVLTF.

This clonotype was seen more than once but under ten times. The chain uses TRBV7-3 and TRBJ1-1; a possible D gene is TRBD1 (6 bases). Trimming stripped 6 bases from V and 0 bases from J, with 8 bases between. Germline V CDR1 and CDR2: SGHTA, FQGTGA. This CDR3 contains 13 residues. The CDR3 coding sequence is TGTGCCAGCAGATGGACAGTGAACACTGAAGCTTTCTTT. Residues: CASRWTVNTEAFF. The full variable domain, rest sourced from reference TRBV7-3 and TRBJ1-1, is GAGVSQTPSNKVTEKGKYVELRCDPISGHTALYWYRQSLGQGPEFLIYFQGTGAADDSGLPNDRFFAVRPEGSVSTLKIQRTERGDSAVYLCASRWTVNTEAFFGQGTRLTVV.

This chain joins TRBV6-5 and TRBJ2-2; the match to TRBD1 covers 10 bases. The CDR3 spans 16 residues. V lost 4 bases to trimming and J lost 5 bases; unmatched junction nucleotides: 7. CDR1 and CDR2 (germline): MNHEY, SVGAGI. The CDR3 bases are TGTGCCAGCAGTTGGGGGACAGGGGAGGGTACCGGGGAGCTGTTTTTT. Translation: CASSWGTGEGTGELFF.

This clonotype has more than one count but fewer than ten. The genes are TRBV27 and TRBJ1-1; D unclear. The CDR3 loop spans 15 amino acids. Trimming pared 7 bases from V and 3 bases from J, leaving 18 bases between. Germline CDR1 is MNHEY and CDR2 is SMNVEV (reference sequence). The CDR3 spells CASTKGYGSDTEAFF. DNA of the CDR3: TGTGCCAGCACTAAAGGGTACGGATCAGACACTGAAGCTTTCTTT.

In its sample, this clonotype was seen a few times. The chain links TRBV12-3 or TRBV12-4 to TRBJ2-7; D could derive from TRBD1 or TRBD2 (5 bases each). V was pared by 0 bases and J by 6 bases, with 6 bases between. The CDR3 is 12 amino acids. In DNA form, the CDR3 reads TGTGCCAGCAGTTTAGCCGGGGCCGAGCAGTACGTC. The encoded protein is CASSLAGAEQYV.

The table lists this clonotype with many counts. The rearrangement joins TRBV7-2 to TRBJ2-1; no firm D call. The length of the CDR3 is 13 residues. Germline CDR1 reads SGHTA; CDR2 reads FQGNSA. V was shortened by 1 base and J by 8 bases, with 9 bases between the two germline ends. The CDR3 is CASSLVLGDEQFF. The CDR3 nucleotides read TGTGCCAGCAGCTTAGTTCTAGGCGATGAGCAGTTCTTC.

This clonotype was seen a few times. This rearrangement joins TRBV7-8 to TRBJ2-2, with 7 nucleotides matching TRBD1. The CDR3 totals 15 residues. V lost 4 bases and J lost 0; bases outside the gene matches: 2. From germline, CDR1 is SGHVS and CDR2 FQNEAQ. This chain's CDR3 is CASSSQGANTGELFF. Here the CDR3 DNA reads TGTGCCAGCAGCTCGCAGGGGGCGAACACCGGGGAGCTGTTTTTT. Full variable domain (outside the CDR3, taken from reference TRBV7-8 and TRBJ2-2): GAGVSQSPRYKVAKRGQDVALRCDPISGHVSLFWYQQALGQGPEFLTYFQNEAQLDKSGLPSDRFFAERPEGSVSTLKIQRTQQEDSAVYLCASSSQGANTGELFFGEGSRLTVL.

A few counts support this clonotype. The chain employs TRBV9 and TRBJ1-2, with D tentatively TRBD1 (5 bases). CDR1 and CDR2 from the germline V gene are SGDLS and YYNGEE. The length of the CDR3 is 14 residues. V lost 1 base to trimming and J lost 6 bases, with 13 bases between them. The DNA for the CDR3 is TGTGCCAGCAGCGTAAGCCCGGACAAGCATGGCTACACCTTC. It translates to CASSVSPDKHGYTF.

This clonotype turned up a few times. The J gene is TRBJ2-2, the V gene TRBV12-3 or TRBV12-4; D is uncertain. Trimming stripped 8 bases from V and 7 bases from J, with 8 bases between. The CDR3 length is 11 residues. CDR3 nucleotides: TGTGCCAGCGGGGATGGCGGGGAGCTGTTTTTT. It specifies CASGDGGELFF.

The table lists this clonotype with a count of one. The rearrangement links TRBV15 to TRBJ1-4; no definite D call. The germline V gene encodes CDR1 LNHNV and CDR2 YYDKDF (reference sequence). This CDR3 spans 13 amino acids. V gave up 0 bases and J gave up 8 bases, with 7 bases separating them. The CDR3 region has the DNA TGTGCCACCAGCAGAGAGGGGTTCGAAAAACTGTTTTTT. Translation gives CATSREGFEKLFF.

This chain connects TRBV7-6 to TRBJ1-4, with 9 bases lining up with TRBD1. With V trimmed by 5 bases and J by 7 bases, 8 bases remained unmatched. The V gene's germline CDR1 is SGHVS and CDR2 FNYEAQ. This CDR3 has 15 residues. The CDR3 here is CASSVMATGGEKLFF. CDR3 nucleotide sequence: TGTGCCAGCAGCGTAATGGCGACAGGGGGTGAAAAACTGTTTTTT.

This clonotype showed up just a few times. The rearrangement links TRBV30 to TRBJ2-5, with a weak D call TRBD1 (6 bases). Germline V gene lookup returns CDR1 GTSNPN and CDR2 SVGIG (reference sequence). V lost 4 bases and J lost 1, with 13 bases in between. The CDR3 has 14 amino acids. In nucleotides, the CDR3 is TGTGCCTGGAATCAGGGGCCCAGCCAAGAGACCCAGTACTTC. This gives the protein CAWNQGPSQETQYF. Full variable domain (remainder filled in from reference TRBV30 and TRBJ2-5): SQTIHQWPATLVQPVGSPLSLECTVEGTSNPNLYWYRQAAGRGLQLLFYSVGIGQISSEVPQNLSASRPQDRQFILSSKKLLLSDSGFYLCAWNQGPSQETQYFGPGTRLLVL.

This clonotype turned up a few times. The chain couples TRBV7-2 to TRBJ2-3; 11 positions match TRBD2. From germline, CDR1 is SGHTA and CDR2 FQGNSA. After removal of 0 bases from V and 6 bases from J, the junction contained 5 bases not matched to a gene. The CDR3 has 16 amino acids. CDR3 bases: TGTGCCAGCAGCTTAGCTAGCGGGGGGGCAGGGGATACGCAGTATTTT. It encodes CASSLASGGAGDTQYF.

The chain combines TRBV3-1 with TRBJ2-2; D ambiguous. Per germline, CDR1 LGHDT and CDR2 YNNKEL (reference sequence). V was shortened by 2 bases and J by 4 bases, with 11 bases between the two germline ends. CDR3 length: 15 residues. CDR3 sequence (DNA): TGTGCCAGCAGCCAAAATTCCCCCAGCACCGGGGAGCTGTTTTTT. This encodes CASSQNSPSTGELFF.

This clonotype was seen more than once but under ten times. The chain has TRBV5-4 and TRBJ2-1; possible D gene TRBD2, 6 bases. There are 15 residues in the CDR3. Between the trimmed V and J ends, which lost 0 bases and 6 bases, there was a span of 13 bases. CDR1 is SGHNT, CDR2 YYREEE, per germline (reference sequence). The CDR3: CASSLAQSSGNEQFF. The CDR3 nucleotides read TGTGCCAGCAGCTTGGCCCAAAGTAGCGGCAATGAGCAGTTCTTC.

This chain links TRBV7-2 with TRBJ2-7, with D hard to call. This CDR3 spans 12 amino acids. V lost 5 bases to trimming and J lost 4 bases, with 9 bases between them. CDR1 and CDR2 (germline): SGHTA, FQGNSA. Here the CDR3 reads CASSPEFYEQYF. CDR3 bases: TGTGCCAGCAGCCCCGAGTTTTACGAGCAGTACTTC.

Only a few counts were recorded for this clonotype. The J gene is TRBJ2-7, the V gene TRBV6-2 or TRBV6-3, with no clear D. There are 14 residues in the CDR3. V lost 10 bases and J lost 3, with 19 bases in between. The V gene's germline CDR1 is MNHEY and CDR2 SVGEGT. The CDR3 region has the DNA TGTGCCACCCAACGATGGGGTACCGGCTACGAGCAGTACGTC. Its protein is CATQRWGTGYEQYV.

The V and J genes are TRBV6-5 and TRBJ1-5; D might be TRBD1 (5 bases). The V gene lost 4 bases and the J gene lost 6 bases, with 13 bases spanning the gap. This CDR3 has 14 residues. The germline CDR1 and CDR2 sequences are MNHEY and SVGAGI. The CDR3 loop reads CASSSGWGTQPQHF. The CDR3 DNA is TGTGCCAGCAGTTCTGGGTGGGGCACTCAGCCCCAGCATTTT.

The genes are TRBV6-6 and TRBJ1-1; D call uncertain. V lost 1 base and J 4 bases, leaving 10 bases between the germline ends. CDR3 length: 14 residues. CDR1 MNHNY and CDR2 SVGAGI come from the germline V gene (reference sequence). The CDR3 region is CASSYLGRSTEAFF. The CDR3 DNA reads as TGTGCCAGCAGTTACTTAGGCAGGAGCACTGAAGCTTTCTTT.